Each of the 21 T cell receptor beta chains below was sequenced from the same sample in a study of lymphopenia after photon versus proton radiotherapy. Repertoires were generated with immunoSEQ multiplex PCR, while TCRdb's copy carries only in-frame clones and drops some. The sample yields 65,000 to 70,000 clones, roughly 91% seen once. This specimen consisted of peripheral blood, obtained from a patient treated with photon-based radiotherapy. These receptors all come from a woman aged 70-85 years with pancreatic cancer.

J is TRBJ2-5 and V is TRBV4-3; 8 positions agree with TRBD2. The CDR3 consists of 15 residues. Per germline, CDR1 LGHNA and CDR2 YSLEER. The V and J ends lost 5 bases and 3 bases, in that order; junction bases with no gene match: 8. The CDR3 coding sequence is TGCGCCAGCAGCACCCGCCCGGGGGGGGAAGAGACCCAGTACTTC. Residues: CASSTRPGGEETQYF.

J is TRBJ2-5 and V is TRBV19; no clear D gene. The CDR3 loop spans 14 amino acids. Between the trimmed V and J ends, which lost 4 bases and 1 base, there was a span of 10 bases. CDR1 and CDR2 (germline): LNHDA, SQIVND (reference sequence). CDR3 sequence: CASSSPGRQETQYF. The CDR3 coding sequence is TGTGCCAGTAGTAGCCCGGGTCGCCAAGAGACCCAGTACTTC.

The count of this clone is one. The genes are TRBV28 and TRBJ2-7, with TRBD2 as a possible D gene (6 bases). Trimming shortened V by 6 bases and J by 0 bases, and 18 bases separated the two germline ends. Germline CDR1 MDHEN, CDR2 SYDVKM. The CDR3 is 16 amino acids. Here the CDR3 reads CASRGTSLTLSYEQYF. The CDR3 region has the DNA TGTGCCAGCAGGGGGACTTCCCTTACCCTCTCCTACGAGCAGTACTTC.

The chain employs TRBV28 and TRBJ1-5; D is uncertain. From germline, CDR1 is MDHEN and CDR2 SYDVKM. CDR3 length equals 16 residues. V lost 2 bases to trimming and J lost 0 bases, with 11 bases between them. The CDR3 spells CASSLTDTYSNQPQHF. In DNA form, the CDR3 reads TGTGCCAGCAGTTTAACCGACACATATAGCAATCAGCCCCAGCATTTT.

The CDR3 sequence: CSVGEASGGDHNEQFF. For the CDR3, the DNA is TGCAGCGTGGGAGAGGCGTCGGGAGGAGATCACAATGAGCAGTTCTTC. This sequence joins TRBV29-1 and TRBJ2-1; 7 nucleotides align to TRBD2. V dropped 6 bases and J dropped 5; count of bases not matched to a gene: 16. The CDR3 contains 16 residues. The V gene's germline CDR1 is SQVTM and CDR2 ANQGSEA.

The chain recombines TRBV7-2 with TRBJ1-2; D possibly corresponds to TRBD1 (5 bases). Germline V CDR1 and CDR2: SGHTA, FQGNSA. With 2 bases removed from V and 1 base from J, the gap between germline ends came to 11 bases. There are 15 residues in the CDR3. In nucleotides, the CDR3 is TGTGCCAGCAGCTTATTGGTGGGGGTTAACTATGGCTACACCTTC. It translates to CASSLLVGVNYGYTF.

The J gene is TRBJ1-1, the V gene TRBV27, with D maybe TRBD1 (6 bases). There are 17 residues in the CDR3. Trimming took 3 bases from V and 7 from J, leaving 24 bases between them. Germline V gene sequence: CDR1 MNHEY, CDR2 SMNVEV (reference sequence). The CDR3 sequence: CASSLTPFGGWEGEAFF. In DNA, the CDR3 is TGTGCCAGCAGTTTGACCCCTTTTGGGGGCTGGGAGGGTGAAGCTTTCTTT.

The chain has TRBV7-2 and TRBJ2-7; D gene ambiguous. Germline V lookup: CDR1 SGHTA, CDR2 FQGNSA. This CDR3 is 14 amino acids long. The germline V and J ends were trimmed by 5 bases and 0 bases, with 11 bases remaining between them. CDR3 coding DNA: TGTGCCAGCAGCCTCGACATACTCTCCTACGAGCAGTACTTC. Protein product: CASSLDILSYEQYF. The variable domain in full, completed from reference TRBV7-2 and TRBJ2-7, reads GAGVSQSPSNKVTEKGKDVELRCDPISGHTALYWYRQSLGQGLEFLIYFQGNSAPDKSGLPSDRFSAERTGGSVSTLTIQRTQQEDSAVYLCASSLDILSYEQYFGPGTRLTVT.

The CDR3 sequence is CASSPGQDRFYGYTF. In DNA, the CDR3 is TGTGCCAGCAGCCCTGGACAGGACCGCTTCTATGGCTACACCTTC. The chain links TRBV5-4 to TRBJ1-2, with 7 nucleotides matching TRBD1. Germline loops: CDR1 SGHNT, CDR2 YYREEE (reference sequence). J lost 4 bases, V lost 4 bases, and 10 bases had no gene match. CDR3 length: 15 residues.

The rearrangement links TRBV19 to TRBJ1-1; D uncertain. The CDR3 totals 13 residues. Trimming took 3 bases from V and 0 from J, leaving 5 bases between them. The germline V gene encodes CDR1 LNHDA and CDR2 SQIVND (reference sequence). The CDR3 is CASSISLNTEAFF. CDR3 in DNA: TGTGCCAGTAGTATCAGTCTGAACACTGAAGCTTTCTTT.

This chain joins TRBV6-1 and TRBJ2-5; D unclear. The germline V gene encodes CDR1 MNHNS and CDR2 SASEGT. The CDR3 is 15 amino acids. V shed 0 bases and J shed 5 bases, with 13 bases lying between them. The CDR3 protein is CASSEAFGSVETQYF. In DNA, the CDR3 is TGTGCCAGCAGTGAAGCTTTCGGTTCCGTGGAGACCCAGTACTTC.

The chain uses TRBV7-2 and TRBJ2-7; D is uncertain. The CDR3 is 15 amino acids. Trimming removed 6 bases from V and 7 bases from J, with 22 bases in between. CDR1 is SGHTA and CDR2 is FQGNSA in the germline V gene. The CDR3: CASSPQGRLSREQYF. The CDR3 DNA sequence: TGTGCCAGCAGTCCCCAAGGGCGCCTCTCTCGGGAGCAGTACTTC.

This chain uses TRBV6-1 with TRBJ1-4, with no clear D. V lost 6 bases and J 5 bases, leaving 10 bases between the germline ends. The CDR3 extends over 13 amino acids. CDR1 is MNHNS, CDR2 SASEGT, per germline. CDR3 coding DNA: TGTGCCAGCAGGTTGCTTTTGAATGAAAAACTGTTTTTT. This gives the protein CASRLLLNEKLFF.

The CDR3 region is CASSRGFYEQYF. Here the CDR3 DNA reads TGTGCCAGCAGCAGAGGGTTCTACGAGCAGTACTTC. The rearrangement links TRBV7-2 to TRBJ2-7; D is perhaps TRBD2 (5 bases). Germline V gene data show CDR1 as SGHTA and CDR2 as FQGNSA. V dropped 5 bases and J dropped 3 bases, with 8 bases sitting between them. The CDR3 runs to 12 residues.

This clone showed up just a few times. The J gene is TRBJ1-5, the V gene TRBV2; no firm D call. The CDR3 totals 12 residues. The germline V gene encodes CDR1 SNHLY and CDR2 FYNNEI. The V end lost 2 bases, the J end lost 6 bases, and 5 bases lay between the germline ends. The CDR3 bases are TGTGCCAGCAGTGAAATCCCTCAGCCCCAGCATTTT. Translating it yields CASSEIPQPQHF.

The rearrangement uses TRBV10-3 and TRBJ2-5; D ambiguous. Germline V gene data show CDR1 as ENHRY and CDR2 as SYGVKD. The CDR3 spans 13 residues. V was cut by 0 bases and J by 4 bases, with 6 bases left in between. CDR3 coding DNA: TGTGCCATCAGTGAGTCGATCGGAGAGACCCAGTACTTC. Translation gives CAISESIGETQYF.

The CDR3 DNA reads as TGCAGTGCTGCCTCCCCCAATGAGCAGTTCTTC. This sequence encodes CSAASPNEQFF. The gene calls are TRBV20-1 and TRBJ2-1, with D unclear. There are 11 residues in the CDR3. Trimming removed 5 bases at V and 6 bases at J, with 8 bases between. The germline gives CDR1 DFQATT, CDR2 SNEGSKA (reference sequence).

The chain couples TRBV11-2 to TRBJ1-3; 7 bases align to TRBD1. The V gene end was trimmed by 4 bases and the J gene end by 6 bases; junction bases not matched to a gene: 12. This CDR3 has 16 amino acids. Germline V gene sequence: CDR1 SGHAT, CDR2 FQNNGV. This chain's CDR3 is CASSSPTGNNVNTIYF. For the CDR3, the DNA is TGTGCCAGCAGCTCCCCGACAGGGAACAATGTAAACACCATATATTTT. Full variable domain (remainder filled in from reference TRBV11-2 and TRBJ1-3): EAGVAQSPRYKIIEKRQSVAFWCNPISGHATLYWYQQILGQGPKLLIQFQNNGVVDDSQLPKDRFSAERLKGVDSTLKIQPAKLEDSAVYLCASSSPTGNNVNTIYFGEGSWLTVV.

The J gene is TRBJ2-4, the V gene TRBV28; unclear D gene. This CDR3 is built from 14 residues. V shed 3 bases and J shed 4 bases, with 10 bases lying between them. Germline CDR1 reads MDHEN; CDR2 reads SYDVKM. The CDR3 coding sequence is TGTGCCAGCAGTTTGATGGGTGCAAAAAACATTCAGTACTTC. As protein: CASSLMGAKNIQYF.

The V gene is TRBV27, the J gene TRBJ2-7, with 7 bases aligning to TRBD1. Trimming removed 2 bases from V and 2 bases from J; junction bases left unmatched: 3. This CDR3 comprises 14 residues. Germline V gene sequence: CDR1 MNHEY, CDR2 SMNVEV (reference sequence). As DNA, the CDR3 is TGTGCCAGCAGTTTAAAGGGGGCGGCCTACGAGCAGTACTTC. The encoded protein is CASSLKGAAYEQYF.

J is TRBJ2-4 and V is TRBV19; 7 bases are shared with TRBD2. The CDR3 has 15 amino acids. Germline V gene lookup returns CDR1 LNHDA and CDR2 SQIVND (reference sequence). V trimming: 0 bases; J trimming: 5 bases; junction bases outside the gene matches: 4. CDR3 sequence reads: CASSIDSSGQNIQYF. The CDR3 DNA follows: TGTGCCAGTAGTATAGATTCTAGCGGCCAAAACATTCAGTACTTC.